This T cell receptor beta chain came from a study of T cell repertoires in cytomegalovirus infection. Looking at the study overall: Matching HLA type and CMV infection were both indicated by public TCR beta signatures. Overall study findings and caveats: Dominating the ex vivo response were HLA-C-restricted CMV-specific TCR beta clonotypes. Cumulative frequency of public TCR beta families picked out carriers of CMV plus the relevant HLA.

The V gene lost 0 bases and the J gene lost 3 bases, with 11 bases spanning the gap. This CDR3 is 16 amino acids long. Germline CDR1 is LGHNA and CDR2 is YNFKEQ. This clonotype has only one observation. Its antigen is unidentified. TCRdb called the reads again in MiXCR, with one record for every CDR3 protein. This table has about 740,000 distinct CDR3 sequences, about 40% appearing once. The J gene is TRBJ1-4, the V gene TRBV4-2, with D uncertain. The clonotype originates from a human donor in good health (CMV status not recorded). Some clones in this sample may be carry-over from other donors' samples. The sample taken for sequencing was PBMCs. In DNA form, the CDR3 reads TGTGCCAGCAGCCAAGATCCCAGGACGCCTAATGAAAAACTGTTTTTT. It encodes CASSQDPRTPNEKLFF.